Given below is one T cell receptor beta chain in context. This sample was included in a study of Ad26.COV2.S vaccination and SARS-CoV-2 variants. V shed 5 bases and J shed 2 bases, with 16 bases lying between them. The CDR3 spans 16 residues. Per the germline V gene, CDR1 is SNHLY and CDR2 is FYNNEI. As for treatment: 19 received Ad26.COV2.S at low or high dose, single or two shots; several received placebo; per-sample allocation not given. The samples were gathered on day 63 after the first injection of vaccine or placebo. The table came from immunoSEQ multiplex PCR; TCRdb's copy has only in-frame clones and leaves some out. The sample holds around 400,000 clones, 90% seen once.

The chain has TRBV2 and TRBJ2-1; D may be TRBD1 (6 bases). Sequenced here: peripheral blood, sampled in a trial of Ad26.COV2.S vaccine versus placebo. The sequence derives from a person between 18 and 65 years old who received the Ad26.COV2.S COVID-19 vaccine or a placebo. This chain's CDR3 is CASSTIKDSAYNEQFF. In DNA form, the CDR3 reads TGTGCCAGCAGTACGATTAAGGACAGCGCCTACAATGAGCAGTTCTTC.